This T cell receptor (beta chain) was captured in a study of blood T cell repertoires in COVID-19. This clone appeared a single time. Germline V gene data show CDR1 as PRHDT and CDR2 as FYEKMQ (reference sequence). The V gene lost 5 bases and the J gene lost 3 bases, with 11 bases spanning the gap. The CDR3 has 13 amino acids. Per the original methods: Amplification of reference gene primers was used by the study to estimate nucleated cell counts. Sequenced by immunoSEQ multiplex PCR; TCRdb stores in-frame clones only, minus some. The DNA was the basis for D and trimming; V, J and clone size are from that table. This table has approximately 250,000 clones, approximately 86% appearing once.

The source material was peripheral blood. This rearrangement joins TRBV13 to TRBJ2-7, with D perhaps matching TRBD1 (5 bases). This sequence was found in a man younger than 40 with active or convalescent COVID-19. CDR3 amino acids: CASSQGGFYEQYF. The CDR3 DNA reads as TGTGCCAGCAGCCAGGGCGGATTCTACGAGCAGTACTTC.